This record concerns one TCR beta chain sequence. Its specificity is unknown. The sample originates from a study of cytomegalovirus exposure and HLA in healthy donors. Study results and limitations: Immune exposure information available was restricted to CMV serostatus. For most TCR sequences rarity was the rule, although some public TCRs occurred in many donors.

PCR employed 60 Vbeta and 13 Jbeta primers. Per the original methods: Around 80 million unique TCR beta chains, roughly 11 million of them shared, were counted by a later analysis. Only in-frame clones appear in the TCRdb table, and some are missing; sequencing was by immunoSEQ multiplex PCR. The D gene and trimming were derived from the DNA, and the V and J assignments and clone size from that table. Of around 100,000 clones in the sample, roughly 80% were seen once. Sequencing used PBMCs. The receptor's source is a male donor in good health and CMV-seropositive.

CDR3 in amino acids: CASTPTVRSGNTIYF. The DNA of the CDR3 is TGTGCCAGCACCCCGACAGTCCGCTCTGGAAACACCATATATTTT. This chain links TRBV6-1 with TRBJ1-3; D possibly corresponds to TRBD1 (5 bases). V was shortened by 7 bases and J by 0 bases, with 13 bases between the two germline ends. The CDR3 is 15 amino acids. Germline assignment: CDR1 MNHNS and CDR2 SASEGT.